A selection of T cell receptor beta chains follows, all from one sample in a study of CD8+ T cells in alopecia areata. Profiling relied on immunoSEQ multiplex PCR, and the TCRdb table lists in-frame clones only, not all of them. The table has fewer than 200,000 clones, around 58% seen once. The sample was CD4+ T cells sorted from blood, taken between weeks 55 and 65, from a patient treated with tofacitinib. Receptors were obtained from a human donor with alopecia areata. CDR3s include the opening cysteine and the closing phenylalanine or tryptophan. The D gene is left open where the match is weak. Not all rows give a size; the values are once, few, many and, for expanded clones, a class.

V gene: TRBV7-9; J gene: TRBJ2-4; clone size: .; D gene: TRBD1; CDR3 DNA: TGTGCCAGCAGCTCCGACAGGGGGATGGGGGCCAAAAACATTCAGTACTTC; CDR3 protein: CASSSDRGMGAKNIQYF
V gene: TRBV5-6; J gene: TRBJ2-3; clone size: .; D gene: TRBD2; CDR3 DNA: TGTGCCAGCAGCTTTAGCGGGACCAAGCGAGATACGCAGTATTTT; CDR3 protein: CASSFSGTKRDTQYF
V gene: TRBV6-6; J gene: TRBJ1-2; clone size: few; D gene: TRBD1; CDR3 DNA: TGTGCCAGCAGTTGGTCAGGGGGAAATGGCTACACCTTC; CDR3 protein: CASSWSGGNGYTF
V gene: TRBV18; J gene: TRBJ1-6; clone size: .; D gene: .; CDR3 DNA: TGTGCCAGCTCACCAGGGTTGGCAGGGGATGGTTCACCCCTCCACTTT; CDR3 protein: CASSPGLAGDGSPLHF
V gene: TRBV10-3; J gene: TRBJ1-1; clone size: .; D gene: .; CDR3 DNA: TGTGCCATCAGTGACCGGTACACTGAAGCTTTCTTT; CDR3 protein: CAISDRYTEAFF
V gene: TRBV7-8; J gene: TRBJ2-5; clone size: .; D gene: .; CDR3 DNA: TGTGCCAGCAGCTTATCGGGGGGCAACTTACGGAGGACCCAGTACTTC; CDR3 protein: CASSLSGGNLRRTQYF
V gene: TRBV18; J gene: TRBJ2-5; clone size: .; D gene: .; CDR3 DNA: TGTGCCAGCTCACCACCATCGCAACAGGGAGGGACCCAGTACTTC; CDR3 protein: CASSPPSQQGGTQYF
V gene: TRBV25-1; J gene: TRBJ1-5; clone size: .; D gene: .; CDR3 DNA: TGTGCCAGCAAAGGGAGGGAAGGCCAGCCCCAGCATTTT; CDR3 protein: CASKGREGQPQHF
V gene: TRBV6-6; J gene: TRBJ1-2; clone size: .; D gene: .; CDR3 DNA: TGTGCCAGCAGTCTCGGCAGGGATTCTCGGGGCTACACCTTC; CDR3 protein: CASSLGRDSRGYTF
V gene: TRBV5-4; J gene: TRBJ1-1; clone size: few; D gene: .; CDR3 DNA: TGTGCCAGCAGCTTGGCGGTAATAGACACTGAAGCTTTCTTT; CDR3 protein: CASSLAVIDTEAFF
V gene: TRBV4-2; J gene: TRBJ1-3; clone size: few; D gene: TRBD1; CDR3 DNA: TGTGCCAGCAGCCAACAGGGGGCGAATGGAAACACCATATATTTT; CDR3 protein: CASSQQGANGNTIYF
V gene: TRBV20-1; J gene: TRBJ2-3; clone size: once; D gene: .; CDR3 DNA: TGCAGTGCCAAAACTAGTTCTACGCAGTATTTT; CDR3 protein: CSAKTSSTQYF
V gene: TRBV5-6; J gene: TRBJ2-1; clone size: .; D gene: TRBD2; CDR3 DNA: TGTGCCAGCAGCTCCCCAGCCTTAGCGGGGGGGACCTACAATGAGCAGTTCTTC; CDR3 protein: CASSSPALAGGTYNEQFF
V gene: TRBV2; J gene: TRBJ2-1; clone size: few; D gene: .; CDR3 DNA: TGTGCCAGCAGTGTCTCAACTAGGGGACTTGGGGATGAGCAGTTCTTC; CDR3 protein: CASSVSTRGLGDEQFF
V gene: TRBV27; J gene: TRBJ1-5; clone size: .; D gene: TRBD1; CDR3 DNA: TGTGCCAGCAGTAAGACAGGGCTAGTAGACAATCAGCCCCAGCATTTT; CDR3 protein: CASSKTGLVDNQPQHF
V gene: TRBV6-5; J gene: TRBJ1-1; clone size: few; D gene: TRBD1; CDR3 DNA: TGTGCCAGCACGGGGGCCAGGGGGGACACTGAAGCTTTCTTT; CDR3 protein: CASTGARGDTEAFF
V gene: TRBV29-1; J gene: TRBJ1-2; clone size: few; D gene: .; CDR3 DNA: TGCAGCGTCCCTACGTCCGGGCTAGGGGGCTACACCTTC; CDR3 protein: CSVPTSGLGGYTF
V gene: TRBV28; J gene: TRBJ1-1; clone size: .; D gene: .; CDR3 DNA: TGTGCCAGCAGTTTGGGGTTGACTGAAGCTTTCTTT; CDR3 protein: CASSLGLTEAFF
V gene: TRBV2; J gene: TRBJ1-5; clone size: few; D gene: .; CDR3 DNA: TGTGCCAGCAGCCGAGTGGGGGCCGGCAATCAGCCCCAGCATTTT; CDR3 protein: CASSRVGAGNQPQHF
V gene: TRBV30; J gene: TRBJ2-5; clone size: .; D gene: TRBD1; CDR3 DNA: TGTGCCTGGGGTCCCGGACAGGGGGATCTAGAGACCCAGTACTTC; CDR3 protein: CAWGPGQGDLETQYF
V gene: TRBV23-1; J gene: TRBJ1-1; clone size: .; D gene: .; CDR3 DNA: TGCGCCAGCAGTCCGGGGTCCCCTCGGGACACGAGGACTGAAGCTTTCTTT; CDR3 protein: CASSPGSPRDTRTEAFF
V gene: TRBV5-1; J gene: TRBJ2-3; clone size: once; D gene: .; CDR3 DNA: TGCGCCAGCAGCTTGGCGGGCGGGGTCGGCACAGATACGCAGTATTTT; CDR3 protein: CASSLAGGVGTDTQYF
V gene: TRBV7-9; J gene: TRBJ1-2; clone size: .; D gene: TRBD1; CDR3 DNA: TGTGCCAGCAGCTCCGGGACAGGGACTGGCTACACCTTC; CDR3 protein: CASSSGTGTGYTF
V gene: TRBV11-1; J gene: TRBJ2-2; clone size: .; D gene: TRBD2; CDR3 DNA: TGTGCCAGCAGCTTAGCCGGGGGGGCTAACACCGGGGAGCTGTTTTTT; CDR3 protein: CASSLAGGANTGELFF
V gene: TRBV29-1; J gene: TRBJ2-5; clone size: few; D gene: .; CDR3 DNA: TGCAGCGTTGAAGGTTGGGGGGGCGAGACCCAGTACTTC; CDR3 protein: CSVEGWGGETQYF
V gene: TRBV29-1; J gene: TRBJ2-1; clone size: few; D gene: TRBD2; CDR3 DNA: TGCAGCGTCCCCACTAGCGGGATATACAATGAGCAGTTCTTC; CDR3 protein: CSVPTSGIYNEQFF
V gene: TRBV7-2; J gene: TRBJ2-5; clone size: .; D gene: .; CDR3 DNA: TGTGCCAGCAGCTTAGGAGTTAGGGGGACCCAGTACTTC; CDR3 protein: CASSLGVRGTQYF
V gene: TRBV5-4; J gene: TRBJ1-2; clone size: few; D gene: .; CDR3 DNA: TGTGCCAGCAGCTTGCCGACCGTATCCTACGGCTACACCTTC; CDR3 protein: CASSLPTVSYGYTF
V gene: TRBV6-5; J gene: TRBJ2-3; clone size: .; D gene: .; CDR3 DNA: TGTGCCAGCAGTGAAGCAGATACGCAGTATTTT; CDR3 protein: CASSEADTQYF
V gene: TRBV5-6; J gene: TRBJ2-5; clone size: .; D gene: TRBD1; CDR3 DNA: TGTGCCAGCAGCATCGGGACAGCCAGGACCCAGTACTTC; CDR3 protein: CASSIGTARTQYF
V gene: TRBV19; J gene: TRBJ1-6; clone size: .; D gene: TRBD1; CDR3 DNA: TGTGCCAGTAGTACGACAGGGGGTAATTCACCCCTCCACTTT; CDR3 protein: CASSTTGGNSPLHF
V gene: TRBV27; J gene: TRBJ2-7; clone size: .; D gene: TRBD1; CDR3 DNA: TGTGCCAGCAGTTTATCAATTGGGACAGGGATGGGCTCCTACGAGCAGTACTTC; CDR3 protein: CASSLSIGTGMGSYEQYF
V gene: TRBV7-9; J gene: TRBJ1-1; clone size: few; D gene: .; CDR3 DNA: TGTGCCAGCAGCAGAAACACTGAAGCTTTCTTT; CDR3 protein: CASSRNTEAFF
V gene: TRBV5-1; J gene: TRBJ2-5; clone size: .; D gene: .; CDR3 DNA: TGCGCCAGCAGCCCTAGTGAAGGTGTTTGGACCCAGTACTTC; CDR3 protein: CASSPSEGVWTQYF
V gene: TRBV7-9; J gene: TRBJ2-5; clone size: few; D gene: .; CDR3 DNA: TGTGCCAGCAGCCTTCCGGACCGCGACCAAGAGACCCAGTACTTC; CDR3 protein: CASSLPDRDQETQYF
V gene: TRBV15; J gene: TRBJ1-1; clone size: .; D gene: .; CDR3 DNA: TGTGCCACCAGCCCGGGTGGTCGTGACACTGAAGCTTTCTTT; CDR3 protein: CATSPGGRDTEAFF
V gene: TRBV5-4; J gene: TRBJ2-5; clone size: .; D gene: .; CDR3 DNA: TGTGCCAGCAGCTTGCTAGGGACGGCACAAGAGACCCAGTACTTC; CDR3 protein: CASSLLGTAQETQYF
V gene: TRBV29-1; J gene: TRBJ1-5; clone size: .; D gene: .; CDR3 DNA: TGCAGCGTTGCAGGCTTCAATCAGCCCCAGCATTTT; CDR3 protein: CSVAGFNQPQHF
V gene: TRBV9; J gene: TRBJ2-5; clone size: .; D gene: .; CDR3 DNA: TGTGCCAGCAGCGTAGGGTCAGGGCTGGCCCAGTACTTC; CDR3 protein: CASSVGSGLAQYF
V gene: TRBV5-6; J gene: TRBJ2-3; clone size: .; D gene: .; CDR3 DNA: TGTGCCAGCAGCTCCTGGGGGGGCGGAACAGATACGCAGTATTTT; CDR3 protein: CASSSWGGGTDTQYF
V gene: TRBV2; J gene: TRBJ2-1; clone size: .; D gene: TRBD2; CDR3 DNA: TGTGCCAGCAATCCGGGACTAGCGGGGAGTAATGAGCAGTTCTTC; CDR3 protein: CASNPGLAGSNEQFF
V gene: TRBV15; J gene: TRBJ1-4; clone size: .; D gene: TRBD1; CDR3 DNA: TGTGCCACCAGCAGCCCGGGACAGGCAAATGAAAAACTGTTTTTT; CDR3 protein: CATSSPGQANEKLFF
V gene: TRBV6-5; J gene: TRBJ2-7; clone size: .; D gene: TRBD2; CDR3 DNA: TGTGCCAGCAGTCCCATAGCGGGGGGGTCCTACGAGCAGTACTTC; CDR3 protein: CASSPIAGGSYEQYF
V gene: TRBV30; J gene: TRBJ1-6; clone size: .; D gene: .; CDR3 DNA: TGTGCCTGGAGTGTAGGTATCATGTTGGGACTGAAAAATTCACCCCTCCACTTT; CDR3 protein: CAWSVGIMLGLKNSPLHF
V gene: TRBV7-8; J gene: TRBJ1-3; clone size: .; D gene: .; CDR3 DNA: TGTGCCAGCAAATCAGGGGGAAACACCATATATTTT; CDR3 protein: CASKSGGNTIYF
V gene: TRBV29-1; J gene: TRBJ2-7; clone size: .; D gene: .; CDR3 DNA: TGCACCATTACCCGGGGCGACGAGCAGTACTTC; CDR3 protein: CTITRGDEQYF
V gene: TRBV5-6; J gene: TRBJ2-7; clone size: .; D gene: .; CDR3 DNA: TGTGCCAGCAGCCCAATAGGCGGGGGGACAGGGACCTACGAGCAGTACTTC; CDR3 protein: CASSPIGGGTGTYEQYF
V gene: TRBV4-1; J gene: TRBJ2-5; clone size: .; D gene: .; CDR3 DNA: TGCGCCAGCAGCCAAGCCGAGTCGCAGACCCAGTACTTC; CDR3 protein: CASSQAESQTQYF
V gene: TRBV2; J gene: TRBJ2-7; clone size: once; D gene: .; CDR3 DNA: TGTGCCAGCAGTAGGACTTACGAGCAGTACTTC; CDR3 protein: CASSRTYEQYF
V gene: TRBV10-3; J gene: TRBJ2-1; clone size: .; D gene: .; CDR3 DNA: TGTGCCATCAGTGCCCGGGGCGGGGGCGATGAGCAGTTCTTC; CDR3 protein: CAISARGGGDEQFF
V gene: TRBV1; J gene: TRBJ2-3; clone size: .; D gene: .; CDR3 DNA: TGCACCAGCAGCCCAAAAACACTAGCGCATATGCCAGATACGCAGTATTTT; CDR3 protein: CTSSPKTLAHMPDTQYF
V gene: TRBV5-4; J gene: TRBJ2-3; clone size: .; D gene: TRBD2; CDR3 DNA: TGTGCCAGCAGCTCTAGCGGCGGGGGGCGGACAGATACGCAGTATTTT; CDR3 protein: CASSSSGGGRTDTQYF
V gene: TRBV11-2; J gene: TRBJ2-3; clone size: once; D gene: .; CDR3 DNA: TGTGCCAGCAGCCCGGAGGACTATGGCACAGATACGCAGTATTTT; CDR3 protein: CASSPEDYGTDTQYF
V gene: TRBV7-9; J gene: TRBJ1-2; clone size: .; D gene: .; CDR3 DNA: TGTGCCCTCAGAGAGACAGCTTATGGCTACACCTTC; CDR3 protein: CALRETAYGYTF